In its sample, the clone carrying this T cell receptor (beta chain) is medium-sized. Its antigen is unknown. The data were taken from a study of T and B cells in COVID-19 patients. Study overall: Critical illness requiring mechanical ventilation or extracorporeal membrane oxygenation affected about 65% of the 20 active-infection patients. About 90% of the roughly 20 active-infection patients had comorbidities associated with unfavorable COVID-19 outcome. General observations from the study: Active COVID-19 showed highly clonal TRB repertoires; recovery showed diversity and richness above healthy donors. CD4+, regulatory T cell, CD8+ and sorted SARS-CoV-2-responsive or tetramer+ T cells were not yet sequenced.

The germline V gene encodes CDR1 MNHEY and CDR2 SVGAGI. CDR3 length: 15 residues. V lost 0 bases and J lost 2, with 7 bases in between. TRB rearrangements were amplified by multiplex PCR with BIOMED2 TRB-A/B primers. TCRdb recomputed calls from the multiplex PCR reads with MiXCR, one row per CDR3 protein. In the table there are 4,000 to 5,000 distinct CDR3 sequences, around 30% of which are singletons. Blood genomic DNA input for TRB amplification was about 240-550 ng. The clonotype comes from a human donor with active COVID-19. Sequenced material: blood. The chain couples TRBV6-5 to TRBJ2-2; unclear D gene. This chain's CDR3 is CASSYSNTNTGELFF. The CDR3 DNA is TGTGCCAGCAGTTACTCGAACACTAACACCGGGGAGCTGTTTTTT.